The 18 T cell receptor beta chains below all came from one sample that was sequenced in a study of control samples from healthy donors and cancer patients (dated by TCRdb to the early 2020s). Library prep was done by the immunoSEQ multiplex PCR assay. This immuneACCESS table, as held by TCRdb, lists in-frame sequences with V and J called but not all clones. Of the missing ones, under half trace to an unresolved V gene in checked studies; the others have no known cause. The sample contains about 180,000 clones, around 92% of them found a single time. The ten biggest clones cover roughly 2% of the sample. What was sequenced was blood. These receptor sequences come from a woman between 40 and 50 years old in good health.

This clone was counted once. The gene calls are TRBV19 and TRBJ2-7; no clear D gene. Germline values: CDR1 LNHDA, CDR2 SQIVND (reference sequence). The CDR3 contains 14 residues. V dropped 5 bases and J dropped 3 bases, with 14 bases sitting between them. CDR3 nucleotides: TGTGCCAGTAGTTCCGCGGTCGGAGTCTACGAGCAGTACTTC. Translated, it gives CASSSAVGVYEQYF. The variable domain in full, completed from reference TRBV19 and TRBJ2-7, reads DGGITQSPKYLFRKEGQNVTLSCEQNLNHDAMYWYRQDPGQGLRLIYYSQIVNDFQKGDIAEGYSVSREKKESFPLTVTSAQKNPTAFYLCASSSAVGVYEQYFGPGTRLTVT.

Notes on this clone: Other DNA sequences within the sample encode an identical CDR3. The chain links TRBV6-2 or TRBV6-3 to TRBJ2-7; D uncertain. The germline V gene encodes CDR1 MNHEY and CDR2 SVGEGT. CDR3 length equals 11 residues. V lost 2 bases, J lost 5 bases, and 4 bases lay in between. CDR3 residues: CASSYGDEQYF. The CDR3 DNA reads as TGTGCCAGCAGTTACGGGGACGAGCAGTACTTC.

The CDR3 region is CASSFSQGGGKTQYF. The CDR3 DNA reads as TGTGCCAGCAGCTTTTCACAGGGGGGAGGGAAGACCCAGTACTTC. This chain uses TRBV5-4 with TRBJ2-5, with D possibly TRBD1 on 8 matching bases. The V and J ends lost 2 bases and 6 bases respectively, with 17 bases between them. The CDR3 runs to 15 residues. CDR1 is SGHNT, CDR2 YYREEE, per germline (reference sequence).

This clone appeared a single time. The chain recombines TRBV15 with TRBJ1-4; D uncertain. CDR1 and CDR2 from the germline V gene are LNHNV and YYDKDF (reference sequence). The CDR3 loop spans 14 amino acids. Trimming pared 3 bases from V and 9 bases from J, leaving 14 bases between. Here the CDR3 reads CATSSSRGIKKLFF. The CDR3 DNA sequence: TGTGCCACCAGCAGTTCGCGGGGTATTAAAAAACTGTTTTTT.

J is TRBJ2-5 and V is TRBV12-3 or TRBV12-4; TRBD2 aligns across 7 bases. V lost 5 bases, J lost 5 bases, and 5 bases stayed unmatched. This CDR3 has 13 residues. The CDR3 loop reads CASSGGGTETQYF. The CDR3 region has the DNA TGTGCCAGCAGTGGGGGGGGGACTGAGACCCAGTACTTC.

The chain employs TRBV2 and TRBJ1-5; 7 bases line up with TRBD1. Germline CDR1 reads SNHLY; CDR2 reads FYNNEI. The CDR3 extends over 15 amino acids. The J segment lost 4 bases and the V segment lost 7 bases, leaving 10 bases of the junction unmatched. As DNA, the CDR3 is TGTGCCAGCACCCCCTCCGGGACAGTTAATCAGCCCCAGCATTTT. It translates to CASTPSGTVNQPQHF.

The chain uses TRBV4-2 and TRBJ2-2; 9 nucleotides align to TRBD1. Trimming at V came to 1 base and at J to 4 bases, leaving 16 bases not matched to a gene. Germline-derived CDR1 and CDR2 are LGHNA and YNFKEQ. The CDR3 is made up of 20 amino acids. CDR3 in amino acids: CASSQGFRGQGFGGTGELFF. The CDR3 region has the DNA TGTGCCAGCAGCCAAGGATTCCGGGGACAGGGCTTTGGGGGCACCGGGGAGCTGTTTTTT.

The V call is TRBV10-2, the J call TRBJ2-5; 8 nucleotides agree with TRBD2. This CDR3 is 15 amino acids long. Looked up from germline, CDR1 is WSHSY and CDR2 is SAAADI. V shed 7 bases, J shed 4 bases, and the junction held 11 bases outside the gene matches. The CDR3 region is CASTNRGGPGETQYF. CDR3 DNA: TGCGCCAGCACCAACCGGGGGGGCCCGGGAGAGACCCAGTACTTC.

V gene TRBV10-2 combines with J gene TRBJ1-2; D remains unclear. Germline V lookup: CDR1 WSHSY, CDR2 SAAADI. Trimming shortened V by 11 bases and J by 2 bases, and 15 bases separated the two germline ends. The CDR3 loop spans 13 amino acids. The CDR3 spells CAVRPARNYGYTF. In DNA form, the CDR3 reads TGCGCCGTTCGGCCCGCCCGAAACTATGGCTACACCTTC.

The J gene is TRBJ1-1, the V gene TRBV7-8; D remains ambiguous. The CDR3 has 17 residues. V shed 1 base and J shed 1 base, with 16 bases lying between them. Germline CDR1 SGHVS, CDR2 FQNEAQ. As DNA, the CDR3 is TGTGCCAGCAGCTTAGGTACCCACTGGCCTGGGAACACTGAAGCTTTCTTT. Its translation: CASSLGTHWPGNTEAFF.

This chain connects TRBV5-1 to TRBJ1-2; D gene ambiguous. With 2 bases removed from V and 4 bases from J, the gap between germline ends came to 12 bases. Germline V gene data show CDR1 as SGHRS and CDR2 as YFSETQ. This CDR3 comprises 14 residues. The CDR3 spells CASSFSDGPYGYTF. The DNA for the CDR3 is TGCGCCAGCAGCTTCAGTGACGGGCCCTATGGCTACACCTTC.

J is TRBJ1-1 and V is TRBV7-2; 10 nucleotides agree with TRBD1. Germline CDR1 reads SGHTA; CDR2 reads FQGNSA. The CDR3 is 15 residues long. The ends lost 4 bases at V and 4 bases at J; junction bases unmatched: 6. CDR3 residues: CASSSGQGSFTEAFF. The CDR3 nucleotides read TGTGCCAGCAGCTCGGGACAGGGGAGTTTCACTGAAGCTTTCTTT.

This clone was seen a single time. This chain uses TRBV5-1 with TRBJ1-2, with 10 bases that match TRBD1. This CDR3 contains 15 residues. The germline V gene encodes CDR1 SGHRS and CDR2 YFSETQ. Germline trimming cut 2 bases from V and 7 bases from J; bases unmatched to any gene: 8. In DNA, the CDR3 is TGCGCCAGCAGCTTCTCTGGGACAGGGGAAGCTGGCTACACCTTC. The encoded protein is CASSFSGTGEAGYTF.

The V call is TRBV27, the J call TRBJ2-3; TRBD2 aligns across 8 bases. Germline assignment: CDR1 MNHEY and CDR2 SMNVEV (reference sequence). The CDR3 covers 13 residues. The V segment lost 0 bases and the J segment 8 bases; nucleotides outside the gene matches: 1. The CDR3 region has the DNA TGTGCCAGCAGTTTATCGGCGGGGGGTACGCAGTATTTT. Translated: CASSLSAGGTQYF.

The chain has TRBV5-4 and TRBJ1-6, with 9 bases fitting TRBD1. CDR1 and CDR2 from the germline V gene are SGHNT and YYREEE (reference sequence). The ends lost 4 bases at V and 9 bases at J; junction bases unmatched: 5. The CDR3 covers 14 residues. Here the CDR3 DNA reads TGTGCCAGCAGCCCGGACAGGGGAATTTCACCCCTCCACTTT. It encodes CASSPDRGISPLHF.

The CDR3 here is CSARGLEQFF. In DNA form, the CDR3 reads TGCAGTGCTAGAGGGCTTGAGCAGTTCTTC. This chain joins TRBV20-1 and TRBJ2-1; D not certain. This CDR3 comprises 10 residues. Between the trimmed V and J ends, which lost 1 base and 9 bases, there was a span of 4 bases. The germline CDR1 and CDR2 sequences are DFQATT and SNEGSKA (reference sequence).

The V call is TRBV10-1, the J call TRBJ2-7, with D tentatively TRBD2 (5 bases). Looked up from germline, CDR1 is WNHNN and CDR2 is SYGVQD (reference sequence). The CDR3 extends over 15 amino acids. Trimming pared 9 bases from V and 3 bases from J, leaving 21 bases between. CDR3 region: CARSGGPRYIYEQYF. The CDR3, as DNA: TGCGCCAGATCAGGCGGGCCCCGATATATCTACGAGCAGTACTTC.

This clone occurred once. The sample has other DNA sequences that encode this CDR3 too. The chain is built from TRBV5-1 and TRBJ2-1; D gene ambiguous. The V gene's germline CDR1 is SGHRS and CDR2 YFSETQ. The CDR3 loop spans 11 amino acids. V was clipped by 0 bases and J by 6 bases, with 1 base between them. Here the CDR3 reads CASSLGNEQFF. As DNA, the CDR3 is TGCGCCAGCAGCTTGGGCAATGAGCAGTTCTTC.